This TCR beta chain was recorded in a study of glioma-infiltrating T cells after dendritic cell vaccination. Time point meaning: after dendritic cell vaccination, including at tumor progression/relapse. Some clones are missing from TCRdb's copy, which holds only in-frame ones; the method was immunoSEQ multiplex PCR. The table shows approximately 90,000 clones, with roughly four fifths occurring only once. The ends lost 3 bases at V and 3 bases at J; junction bases unmatched: 5. This CDR3 has 14 amino acids. Germline CDR1 reads SGHTA; CDR2 reads FQGNSA. The source of this sequence is a human donor with glioblastoma. The material was blood, obtained after dendritic cell vaccination. The chain joins TRBV7-2 to TRBJ2-7; the match to TRBD1 covers 7 bases. Here the CDR3 reads CASSFGNRGYEQYV. In DNA form, the CDR3 reads TGTGCCAGCAGCTTCGGGAACAGGGGCTACGAGCAGTACGTC.